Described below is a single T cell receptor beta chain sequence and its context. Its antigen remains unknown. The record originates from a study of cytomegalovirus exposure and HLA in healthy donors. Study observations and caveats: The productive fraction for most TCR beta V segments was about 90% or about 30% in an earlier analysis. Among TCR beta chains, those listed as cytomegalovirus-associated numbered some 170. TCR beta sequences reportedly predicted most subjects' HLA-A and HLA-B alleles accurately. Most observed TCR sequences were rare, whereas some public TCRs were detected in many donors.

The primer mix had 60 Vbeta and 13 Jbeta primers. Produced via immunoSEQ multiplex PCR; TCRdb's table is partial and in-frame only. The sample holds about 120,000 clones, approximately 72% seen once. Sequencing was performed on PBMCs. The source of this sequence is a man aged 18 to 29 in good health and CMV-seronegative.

CDR3 DNA: TGTGCCAGCAGCTTAGGAGTAGCTGACAATGAGCAGTTCTTC. As protein: CASSLGVADNEQFF. V usage is TRBV7-6 and J usage is TRBJ2-1; D ambiguous. Trimming took off 1 base at V and 5 bases at J, with 9 bases between the two ends. CDR1 is SGHVS and CDR2 is FNYEAQ in the germline V gene. The CDR3 consists of 14 residues. Based on the CDR3 plus reference TRBV7-6 and TRBJ2-1, the full variable domain is GAGVSQSPRYKVTKRGQDVALRCDPISGHVSLYWYRQALGQGPEFLTYFNYEAQQDKSGLPNDRFSAERPEGSISTLTIQRTEQRDSAMYRCASSLGVADNEQFFGPGTRLTVL.